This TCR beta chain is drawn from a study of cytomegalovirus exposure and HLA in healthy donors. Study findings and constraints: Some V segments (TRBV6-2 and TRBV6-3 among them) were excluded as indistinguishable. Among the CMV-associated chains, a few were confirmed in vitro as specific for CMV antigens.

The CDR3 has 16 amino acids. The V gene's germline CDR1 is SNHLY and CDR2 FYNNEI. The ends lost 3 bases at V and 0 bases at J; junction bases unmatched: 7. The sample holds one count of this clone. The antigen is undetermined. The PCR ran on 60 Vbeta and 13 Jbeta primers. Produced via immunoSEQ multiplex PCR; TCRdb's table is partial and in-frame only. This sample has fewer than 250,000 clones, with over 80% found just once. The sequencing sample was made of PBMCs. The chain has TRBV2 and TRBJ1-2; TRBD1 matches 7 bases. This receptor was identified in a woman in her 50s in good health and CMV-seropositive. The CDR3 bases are TGTGCCAGCAGTGAGACAGGGATTGTTTCTAACTATGGCTACACCTTC. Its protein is CASSETGIVSNYGYTF. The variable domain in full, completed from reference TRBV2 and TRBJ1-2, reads EPEVTQTPSHQVTQMGQEVILRCVPISNHLYFYWYRQILGQKVEFLVSFYNNEISEKSEIFDDQFSVERPDGSNFTLKIRSTKLEDSAMYFCASSETGIVSNYGYTFGSGTRLTVV.